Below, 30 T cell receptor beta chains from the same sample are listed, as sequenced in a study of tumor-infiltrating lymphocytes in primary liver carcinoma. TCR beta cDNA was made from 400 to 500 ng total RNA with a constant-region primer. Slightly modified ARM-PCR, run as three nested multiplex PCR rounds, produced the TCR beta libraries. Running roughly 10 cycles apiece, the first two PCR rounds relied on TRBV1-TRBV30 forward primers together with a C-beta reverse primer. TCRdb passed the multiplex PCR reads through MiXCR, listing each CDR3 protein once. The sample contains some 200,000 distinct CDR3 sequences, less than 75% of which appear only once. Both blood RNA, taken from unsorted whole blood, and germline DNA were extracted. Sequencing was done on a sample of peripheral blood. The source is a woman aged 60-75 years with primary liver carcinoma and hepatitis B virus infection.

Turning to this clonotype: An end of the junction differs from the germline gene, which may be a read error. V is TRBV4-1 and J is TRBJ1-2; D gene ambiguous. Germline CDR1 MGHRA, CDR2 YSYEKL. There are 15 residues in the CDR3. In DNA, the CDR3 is TGCGCCACCAGCCAAGATGGGATAGCTAACTATGGCTACACCTTC. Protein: CATSQDGIANYGYTF.

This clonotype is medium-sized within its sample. CDR3 sequence reads: CASSFGPGSSYNEQFF. In DNA, the CDR3 is TGTGCCAGCAGCTTTGGACCAGGGAGCTCCTACAATGAGCAGTTCTTC. The chain employs TRBV11-2 and TRBJ2-1; D may be TRBD1 or TRBD2 (5 bases each). CDR1 SGHAT and CDR2 FQNNGV come from the germline V gene. This CDR3 contains 16 residues. V lost 3 bases and J lost 0, with 12 bases in between.

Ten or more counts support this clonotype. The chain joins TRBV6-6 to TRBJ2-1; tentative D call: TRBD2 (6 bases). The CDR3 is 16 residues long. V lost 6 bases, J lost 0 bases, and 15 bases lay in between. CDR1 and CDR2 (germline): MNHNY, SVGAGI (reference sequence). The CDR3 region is CASRTGGASSYNEQFF. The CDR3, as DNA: TGTGCCAGCAGGACCGGGGGTGCTAGCTCCTACAATGAGCAGTTCTTC.

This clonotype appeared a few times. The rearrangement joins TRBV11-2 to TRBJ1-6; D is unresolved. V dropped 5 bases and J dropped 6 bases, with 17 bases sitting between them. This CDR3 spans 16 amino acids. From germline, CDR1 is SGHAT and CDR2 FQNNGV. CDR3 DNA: TGTGCCAGCAGCAACCATCGCACCTACCCTAATTCACCCCTCCACTTT. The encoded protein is CASSNHRTYPNSPLHF.

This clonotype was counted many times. CDR3 sequence: CASSSGGGSNQPQHF. The DNA of the CDR3 is TGTGCCAGCAGTTCGGGGGGGGGTAGCAATCAGCCCCAGCATTTT. The chain couples TRBV6-5 to TRBJ1-5, with D maybe TRBD1 (5 bases). Germline V gene data show CDR1 as MNHEY and CDR2 as SVGAGI. The V end was cut by 4 bases, the J end by 0 bases, with 10 bases between. The CDR3 is 15 residues long.

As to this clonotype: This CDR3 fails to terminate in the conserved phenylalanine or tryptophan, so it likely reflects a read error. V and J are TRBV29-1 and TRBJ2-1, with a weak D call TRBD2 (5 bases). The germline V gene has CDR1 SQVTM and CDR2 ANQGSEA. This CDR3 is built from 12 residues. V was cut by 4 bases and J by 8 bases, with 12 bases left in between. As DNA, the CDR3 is TGCAGCGTTGCCCCCAGGACTGATGAGCAGTTCTTA. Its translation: CSVAPRTDEQFL.

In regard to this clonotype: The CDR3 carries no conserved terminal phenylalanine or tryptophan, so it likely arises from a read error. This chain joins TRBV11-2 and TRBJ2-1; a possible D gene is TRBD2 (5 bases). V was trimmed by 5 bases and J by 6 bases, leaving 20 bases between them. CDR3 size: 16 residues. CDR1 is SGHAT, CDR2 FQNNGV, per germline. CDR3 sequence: CASSLLGAEGPNEQFS. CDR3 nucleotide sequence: TGTGCCAGCAGCCTATTGGGAGCGGAAGGACCCAATGAGCAGTTCTCC.

The CDR3 bases are TGTGCCAGCAGTGTCGGGGGCCGGGAGACCCAGTACTTC. Amino acids: CASSVGGRETQYF. The chain links TRBV6-1 to TRBJ2-5, with D perhaps matching TRBD1 or TRBD2 (6 bases each). Germline loops: CDR1 MNHNS, CDR2 SASEGT. Trimming shortened V by 4 bases and J by 5 bases, and 11 bases separated the two germline ends. This CDR3 has 13 amino acids.

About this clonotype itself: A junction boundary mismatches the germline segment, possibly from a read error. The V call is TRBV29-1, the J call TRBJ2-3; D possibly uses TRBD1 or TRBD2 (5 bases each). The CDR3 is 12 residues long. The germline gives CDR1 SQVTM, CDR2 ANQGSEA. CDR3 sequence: CSVETGADTRYF. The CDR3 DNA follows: TGCAGCGTTGAGACCGGGGCAGATACGCGGTACTTT.

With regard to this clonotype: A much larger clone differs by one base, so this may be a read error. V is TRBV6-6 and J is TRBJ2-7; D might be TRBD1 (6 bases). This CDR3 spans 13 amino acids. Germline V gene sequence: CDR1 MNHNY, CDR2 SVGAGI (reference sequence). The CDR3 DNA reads TGTGTCAGCAGTCCCGGACAGTCCTACGAGCAGTACTTC. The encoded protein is CVSSPGQSYEQYF.

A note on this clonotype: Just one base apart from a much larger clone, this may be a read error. CDR3 nucleotides: TGTGCCTGCAGTTCCACGGGACCCATCTGGCATTTT. It encodes CACSSTGPIWHF. The rearrangement links TRBV28 to TRBJ1-5; tentative D call: TRBD1 (5 bases). The CDR3 is made up of 12 amino acids. Germline V gene sequence: CDR1 MDHEN, CDR2 SYDVKM.

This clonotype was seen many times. Here the CDR3 reads CASSFGQGYGNQPQHF. CDR3 DNA sequence: TGTGCCAGCAGTTTTGGGCAGGGCTATGGCAATCAGCCCCAGCATTTT. This chain connects TRBV12-3 or TRBV12-4 to TRBJ1-5; perhaps TRBD1 as D (5 bases). Trimming cost V 3 bases and J 2 bases, with 14 bases left between them. The CDR3 has 16 amino acids.

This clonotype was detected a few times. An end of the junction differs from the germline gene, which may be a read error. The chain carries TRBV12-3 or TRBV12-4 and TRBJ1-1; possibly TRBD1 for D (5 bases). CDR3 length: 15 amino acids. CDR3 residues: CVSSPPSGVVSEAFF. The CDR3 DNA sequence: TGTGTCAGCAGTCCCCCCTCGGGGGTGGTTTCCGAAGCTTTCTTT.

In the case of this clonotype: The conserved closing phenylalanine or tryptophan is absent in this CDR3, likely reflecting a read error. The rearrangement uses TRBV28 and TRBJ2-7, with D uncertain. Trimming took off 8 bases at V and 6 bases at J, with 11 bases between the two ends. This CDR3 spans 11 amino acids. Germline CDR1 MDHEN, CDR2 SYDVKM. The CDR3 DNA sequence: TGTGCCAGCGGCTGGCGAGGCGAGCAGTACCTC. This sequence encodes CASGWRGEQYL.

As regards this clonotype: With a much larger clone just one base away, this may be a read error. CDR3 sequence: CAISLVRVNSGNTIYF. DNA of the CDR3: TGCGCCATCAGCCTGGTCAGGGTGAACTCTGGAAACACCATATATTTT. The chain uses TRBV4-1 and TRBJ1-3, with D tentatively TRBD1 (5 bases). The CDR3 has 16 residues. The germline gives CDR1 MGHRA, CDR2 YSYEKL.

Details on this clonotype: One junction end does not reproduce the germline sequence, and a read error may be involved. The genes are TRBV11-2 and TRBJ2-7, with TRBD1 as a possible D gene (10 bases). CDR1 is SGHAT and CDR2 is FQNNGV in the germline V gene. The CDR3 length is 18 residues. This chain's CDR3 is CASNLDPGLAGQGYEQYF. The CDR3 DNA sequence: TGTGCCAGCAACTTAGATCCGGGGCTAGCGGGACAGGGGTACGAGCAGTACTTC.

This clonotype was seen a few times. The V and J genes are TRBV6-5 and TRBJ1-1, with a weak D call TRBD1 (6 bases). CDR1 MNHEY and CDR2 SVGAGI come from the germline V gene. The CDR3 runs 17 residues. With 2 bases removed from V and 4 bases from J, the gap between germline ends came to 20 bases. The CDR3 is CASSYPSSTGAVTEAFF. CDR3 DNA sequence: TGTGCCAGCAGTTACCCCTCTTCGACAGGCGCCGTCACTGAAGCTTTCTTT.

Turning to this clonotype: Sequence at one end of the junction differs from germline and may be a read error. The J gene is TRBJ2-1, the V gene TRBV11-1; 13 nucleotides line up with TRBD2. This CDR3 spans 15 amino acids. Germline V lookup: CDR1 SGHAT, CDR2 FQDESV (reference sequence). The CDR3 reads CAGSQGLAGTTEQFF. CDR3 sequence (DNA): TGTGCCGGCAGTCAGGGACTAGCGGGAACCACAGAGCAGTTCTTC.

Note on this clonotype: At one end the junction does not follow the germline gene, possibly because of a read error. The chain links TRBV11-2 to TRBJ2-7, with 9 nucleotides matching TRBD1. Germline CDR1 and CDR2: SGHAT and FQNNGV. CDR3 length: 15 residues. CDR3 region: CVSSLEKGQGYEHYF. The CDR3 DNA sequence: TGTGTCAGCAGCTTAGAAAAGGGACAGGGCTACGAGCACTACTTC.

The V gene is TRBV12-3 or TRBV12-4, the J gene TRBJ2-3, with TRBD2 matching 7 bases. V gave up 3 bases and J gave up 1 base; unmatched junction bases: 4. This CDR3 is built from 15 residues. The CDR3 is CASSFKTSGTDTQYF. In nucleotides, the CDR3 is TGTGCCAGCAGTTTCAAAACTAGCGGCACAGATACGCAGTATTTT.

The CDR3 region is CACGEQGASNYGYTF. CDR3 in DNA: TGTGCCTGTGGCGAACAGGGGGCTTCTAACTATGGCTACACCTTC. This chain links TRBV4-2 with TRBJ1-2; 9 nucleotides match TRBD1. After removal of 11 bases from V and 0 bases from J, the junction contained 10 bases not matched to a gene. The CDR3 has 15 residues. Per germline, CDR1 LGHNA and CDR2 YNFKEQ.

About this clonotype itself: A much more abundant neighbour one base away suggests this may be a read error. CDR3 residues: CASSYYGRGETHYF. The CDR3 DNA reads as TGTGCCAGCAGTTACTACGGGAGGGGAGAGACCCATTACTTC. J is TRBJ2-5 and V is TRBV6-2 or TRBV6-3; 8 bases line up with TRBD2. Germline V gene sequence: CDR1 MNHEY, CDR2 SVGEGT. This CDR3 spans 14 amino acids.

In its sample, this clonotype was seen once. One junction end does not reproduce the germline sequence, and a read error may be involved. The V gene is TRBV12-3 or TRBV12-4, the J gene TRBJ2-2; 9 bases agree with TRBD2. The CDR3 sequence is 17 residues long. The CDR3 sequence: CASRGISSGMNIGEPFF. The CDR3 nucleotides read TGTGCCAGCAGGGGTATTTCTAGCGGGATGAACATCGGGGAGCCGTTTTTT.

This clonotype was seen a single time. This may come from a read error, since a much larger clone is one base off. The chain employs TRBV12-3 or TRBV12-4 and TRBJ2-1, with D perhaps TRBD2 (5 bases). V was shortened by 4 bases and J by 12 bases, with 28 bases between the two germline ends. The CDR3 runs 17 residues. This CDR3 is CASSSTLVGVAFLGQFF. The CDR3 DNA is TGTGCCAGCAGTTCGACACTAGTGGGAGTAGCGTTTCTTGGGCAGTTCTTC.

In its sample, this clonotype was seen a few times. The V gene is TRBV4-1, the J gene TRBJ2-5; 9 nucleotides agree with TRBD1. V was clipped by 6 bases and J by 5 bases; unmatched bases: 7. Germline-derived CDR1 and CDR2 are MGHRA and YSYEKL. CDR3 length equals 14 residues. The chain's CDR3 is CASRRTGGAETQYF. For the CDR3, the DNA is TGCGCCAGCAGACGAACAGGGGGCGCCGAGACCCAGTACTTC.

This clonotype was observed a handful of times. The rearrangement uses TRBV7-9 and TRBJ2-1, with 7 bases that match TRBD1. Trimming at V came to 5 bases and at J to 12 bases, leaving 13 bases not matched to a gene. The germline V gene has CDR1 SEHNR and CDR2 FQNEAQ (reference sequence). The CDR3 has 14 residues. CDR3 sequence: CASSPDRSPHGQFF. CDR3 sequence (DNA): TGTGCCAGCAGCCCGGACAGGAGTCCACACGGGCAGTTCTTC.

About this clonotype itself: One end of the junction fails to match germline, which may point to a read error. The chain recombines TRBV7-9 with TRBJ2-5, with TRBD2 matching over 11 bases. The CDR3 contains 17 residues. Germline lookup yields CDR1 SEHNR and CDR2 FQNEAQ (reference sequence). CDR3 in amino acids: CAGSLVRGGLAGETQYF. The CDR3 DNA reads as TGTGCCGGCAGCTTAGTACGGGGTGGACTAGCGGGAGAGACCCAGTACTTC.

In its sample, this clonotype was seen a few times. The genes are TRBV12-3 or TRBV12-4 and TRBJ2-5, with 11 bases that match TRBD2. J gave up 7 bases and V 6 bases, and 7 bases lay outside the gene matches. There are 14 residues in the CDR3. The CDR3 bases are TGTGCCAGCAGCCCGGGACTAGCGGCTAGGACCCAGTACTTC. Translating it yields CASSPGLAARTQYF.

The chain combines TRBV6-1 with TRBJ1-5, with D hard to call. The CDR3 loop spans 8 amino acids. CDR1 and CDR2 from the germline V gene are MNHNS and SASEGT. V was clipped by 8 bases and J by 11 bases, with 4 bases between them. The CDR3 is CASEAQHF. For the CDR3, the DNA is TGTGCCAGCGAGGCCCAGCATTTT.

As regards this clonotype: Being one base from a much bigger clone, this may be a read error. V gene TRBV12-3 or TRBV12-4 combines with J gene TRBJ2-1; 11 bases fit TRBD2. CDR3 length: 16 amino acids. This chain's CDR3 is CTSRKNSGGGLDEQFF. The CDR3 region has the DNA TGTACCAGCAGGAAAAATAGCGGGGGGGGGCTCGATGAGCAGTTCTTC.